This T cell receptor (beta chain) was documented in a study of blood T cell repertoires in COVID-19. Study information: T cells, B-cell-depleted T cells, or PBMCs supplied cDNA or gDNA.

Under the authors' procedure: By means of reference gene primer amplification, nucleated cell counts were estimated. Produced via immunoSEQ multiplex PCR; TCRdb's table is partial and in-frame only. V and J calls and clone size are given by that table; D and trimming were obtained from the DNA. The data contain a few hundred thousand clones, approximately 86% of them singletons. This CDR3 region has 14 residues. The V end lost 7 bases, the J end lost 2 bases, and 14 bases lay between the germline ends. Germline assignment: CDR1 MNHEY and CDR2 SVGAGI. The sample taken for sequencing was PBMCs or T cells enriched from blood (not recorded which). This chain links TRBV6-5 with TRBJ1-1, with a possible D match to TRBD1 (6 bases). This receptor was obtained from a woman between 35 and 50 years old with acute COVID-19. The DNA for the CDR3 is TGTGCCAGCAACCGGGACACCGGTAACACTGAAGCTTTCTTT. Its translation: CASNRDTGNTEAFF.